This T cell receptor (beta chain) was obtained from a study of response to subunit inactivated influenza vaccine. One entry per CDR3 protein results from TCRdb running MiXCR on the RT-PCR reads. The sample includes about 700,000 distinct CDR3 sequences, around 14% of them seen just once. CDR3 length: 16 amino acids. CDR1 is SGHKS and CDR2 is YYEKEE in the germline V gene (reference sequence). Trimming pared 4 bases from V and 8 bases from J, leaving 21 bases between. The sequence derives from a man aged 45-65 years who received an inactivated influenza vaccine. The rearrangement uses TRBV5-5 and TRBJ2-2; D tentatively reads TRBD1 or TRBD2 (6 bases each). Sample: PBMCs from blood, taken roughly 12 days after vaccination. The CDR3 DNA sequence: TGTGCCAGCAGCCCTCCTTTTAAGGGGGGTTCTGGGGAGCTGTTTTTT. Protein: CASSPPFKGGSGELFF.